The clone carrying this T cell receptor (beta chain) has only one observation. This sample is drawn from a study of blood T cell repertoires in COVID-19. One Seattle source followed patients from active infection through their disease course. This table comes from immunoSEQ multiplex PCR, and its TCRdb copy is limited to in-frame clones, with some not included. The sample has a few hundred thousand clones, about 88% seen once; the top ten hold about 5%. The receptor's source is an older woman with COVID-19, enrolled during active disease. The sample consisted of peripheral blood.

The CDR3 reads CASSISETGPYSNQPQHF. The CDR3 nucleotides read TGTGCCAGCAGTATCTCGGAGACAGGTCCATATAGCAATCAGCCCCAGCATTTT. The chain has TRBV28 and TRBJ1-5, with D possibly being TRBD1 (6 bases). The CDR3 is 18 amino acids. V lost 5 bases and J 0 bases, leaving 20 bases between the germline ends. The V gene's germline CDR1 is MDHEN and CDR2 SYDVKM.